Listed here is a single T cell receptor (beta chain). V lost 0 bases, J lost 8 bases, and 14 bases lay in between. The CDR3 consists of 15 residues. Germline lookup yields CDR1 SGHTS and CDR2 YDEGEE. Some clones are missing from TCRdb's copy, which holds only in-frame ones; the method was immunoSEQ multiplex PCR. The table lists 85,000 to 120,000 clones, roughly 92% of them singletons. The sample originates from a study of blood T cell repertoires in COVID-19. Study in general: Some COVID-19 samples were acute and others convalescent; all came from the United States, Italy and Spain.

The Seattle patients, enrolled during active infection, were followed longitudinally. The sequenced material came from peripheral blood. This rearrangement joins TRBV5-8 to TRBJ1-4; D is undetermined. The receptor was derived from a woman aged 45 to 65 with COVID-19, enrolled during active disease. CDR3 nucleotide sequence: TGTGCCAGCAGCTTGGCCCGGACTGGGGAAGAAAAACTGTTTTTT. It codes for CASSLARTGEEKLFF.